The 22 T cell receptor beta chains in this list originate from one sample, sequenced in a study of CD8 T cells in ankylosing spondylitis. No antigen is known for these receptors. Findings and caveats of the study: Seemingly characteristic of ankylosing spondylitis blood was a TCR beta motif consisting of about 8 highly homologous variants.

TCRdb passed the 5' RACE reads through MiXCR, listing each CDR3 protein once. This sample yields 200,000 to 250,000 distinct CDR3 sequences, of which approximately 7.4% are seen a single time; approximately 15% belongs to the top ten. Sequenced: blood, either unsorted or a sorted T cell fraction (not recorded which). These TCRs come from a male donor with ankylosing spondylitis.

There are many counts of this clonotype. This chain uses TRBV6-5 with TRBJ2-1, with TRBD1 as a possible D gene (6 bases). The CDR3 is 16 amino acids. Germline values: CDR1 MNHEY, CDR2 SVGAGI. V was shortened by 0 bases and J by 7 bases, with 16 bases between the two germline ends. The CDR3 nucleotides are TGTGCCAGCAGTTACTCTGGGACACGGGGATCGAATGAGCAGTTCTTC. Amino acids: CASSYSGTRGSNEQFF.

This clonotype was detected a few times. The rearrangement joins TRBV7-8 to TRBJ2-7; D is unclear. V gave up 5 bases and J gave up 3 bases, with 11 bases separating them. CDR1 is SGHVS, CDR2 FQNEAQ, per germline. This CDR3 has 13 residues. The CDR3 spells CASSPGLHYEQYF. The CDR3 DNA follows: TGTGCCAGCAGCCCGGGCCTTCACTACGAGCAGTACTTC. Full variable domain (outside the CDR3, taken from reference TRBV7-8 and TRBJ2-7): GAGVSQSPRYKVAKRGQDVALRCDPISGHVSLFWYQQALGQGPEFLTYFQNEAQLDKSGLPSDRFFAERPEGSVSTLKIQRTQQEDSAVYLCASSPGLHYEQYFGPGTRLTVT.

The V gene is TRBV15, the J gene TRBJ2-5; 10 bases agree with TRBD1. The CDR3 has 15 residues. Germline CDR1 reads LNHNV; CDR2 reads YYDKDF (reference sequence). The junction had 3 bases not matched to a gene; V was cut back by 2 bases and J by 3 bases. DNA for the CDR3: TGTGCCACCAGCAGACGGACAGGGGGGGAAGAGACCCAGTACTTC. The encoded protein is CATSRRTGGEETQYF.

As DNA, the CDR3 is TGTGCCAGCAGCCCAGACCCTTACAATGAGCAGTTCTTC. Translation: CASSPDPYNEQFF. The J gene is TRBJ2-1, the V gene TRBV7-6; D call uncertain. Trimming cost V 5 bases and J 4 bases, with 9 bases left between them. Germline loops: CDR1 SGHVS, CDR2 FNYEAQ. The CDR3 contains 13 residues.

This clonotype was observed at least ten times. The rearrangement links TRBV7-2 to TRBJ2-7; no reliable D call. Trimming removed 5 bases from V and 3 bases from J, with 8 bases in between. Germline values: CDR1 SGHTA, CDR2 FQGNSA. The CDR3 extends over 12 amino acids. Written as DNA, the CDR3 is TGTGCCAGCAGCCCACTTCTCTACGAGCAGTACTTC. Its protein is CASSPLLYEQYF. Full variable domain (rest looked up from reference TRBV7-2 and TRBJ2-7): GAGVSQSPSNKVTEKGKDVELRCDPISGHTALYWYRQSLGQGLEFLIYFQGNSAPDKSGLPSDRFSAERTGGSVSTLTIQRTQQEDSAVYLCASSPLLYEQYFGPGTRLTVT.

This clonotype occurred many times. The CDR3 sequence is CASKGRTGAYGYTF. CDR3 nucleotides: TGTGCCAGCAAAGGGAGGACAGGAGCCTATGGCTACACCTTC. The chain joins TRBV6-1 to TRBJ1-2; TRBD1 matches at 7 bases. The CDR3 consists of 14 residues. Germline V gives CDR1 MNHNS, CDR2 SASEGT. V was clipped by 7 bases and J by 4 bases; unmatched bases: 9.

The CDR3 sequence is CASSLALSGNTEAFF. In DNA, the CDR3 is TGTGCCAGCAGCTTAGCTCTGTCAGGGAACACTGAAGCTTTCTTT. This chain links TRBV7-2 with TRBJ1-1; D remains unclear. The germline CDR1 and CDR2 sequences are SGHTA and FQGNSA. Trimming stripped 0 bases from V and 1 base from J, with 9 bases between. CDR3 length: 15 residues. Full variable domain (rest looked up from reference TRBV7-2 and TRBJ1-1): GAGVSQSPSNKVTEKGKDVELRCDPISGHTALYWYRQSLGQGLEFLIYFQGNSAPDKSGLPSDRFSAERTGGSVSTLTIQRTQQEDSAVYLCASSLALSGNTEAFFGQGTRLTVV.

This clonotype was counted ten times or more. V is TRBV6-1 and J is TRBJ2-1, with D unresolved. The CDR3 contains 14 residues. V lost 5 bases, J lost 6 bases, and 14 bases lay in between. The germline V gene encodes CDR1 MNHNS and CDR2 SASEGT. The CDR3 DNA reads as TGTGCCAGCAGTCCTCTGACCCCAGCCAATGAGCAGTTCTTC. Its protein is CASSPLTPANEQFF.

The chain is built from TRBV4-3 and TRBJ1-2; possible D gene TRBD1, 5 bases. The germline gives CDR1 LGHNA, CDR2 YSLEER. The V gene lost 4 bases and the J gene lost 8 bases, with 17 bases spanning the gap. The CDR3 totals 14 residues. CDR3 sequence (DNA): TGCGCCAGCAGCCCGAAGCGGGGGGGTGGGGGCTACACCTTC. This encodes CASSPKRGGGGYTF.

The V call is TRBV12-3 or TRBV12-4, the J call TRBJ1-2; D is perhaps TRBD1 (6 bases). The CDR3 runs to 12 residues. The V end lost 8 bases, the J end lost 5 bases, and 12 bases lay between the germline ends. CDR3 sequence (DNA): TGTGCCAGCTTCAGGGGAGGTTATGGCTACACCTTC. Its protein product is CASFRGGYGYTF.

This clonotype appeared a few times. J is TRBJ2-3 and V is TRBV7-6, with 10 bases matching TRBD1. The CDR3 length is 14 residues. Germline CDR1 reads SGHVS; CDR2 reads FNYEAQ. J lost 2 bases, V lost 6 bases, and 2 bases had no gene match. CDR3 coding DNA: TGTGCCAGCAGGGACAGGGGGAACACAGATACGCAGTATTTT. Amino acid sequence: CASRDRGNTDTQYF. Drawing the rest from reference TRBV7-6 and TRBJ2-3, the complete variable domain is GAGVSQSPRYKVTKRGQDVALRCDPISGHVSLYWYRQALGQGPEFLTYFNYEAQQDKSGLPNDRFSAERPEGSISTLTIQRTEQRDSAMYRCASRDRGNTDTQYFGPGTRLTVL.

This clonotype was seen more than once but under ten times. CDR3 sequence: CASSRIYGNEQYF. The CDR3 DNA follows: TGTGCCAGCAGCCGGATATATGGTAACGAGCAGTACTTC. J is TRBJ2-7 and V is TRBV4-2; D is uncertain. Per the germline V gene, CDR1 is LGHNA and CDR2 is YNFKEQ. This CDR3 is built from 13 residues. V was shortened by 4 bases and J by 5 bases, with 12 bases between the two germline ends.

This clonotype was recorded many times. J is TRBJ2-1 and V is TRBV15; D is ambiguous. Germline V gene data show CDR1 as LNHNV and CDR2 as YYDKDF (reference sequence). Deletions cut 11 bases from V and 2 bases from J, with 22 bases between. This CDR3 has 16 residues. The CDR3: CASRLSGGEAYNEQFF. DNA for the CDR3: TGTGCCTCTAGGTTATCAGGCGGAGAAGCCTACAATGAGCAGTTCTTC.

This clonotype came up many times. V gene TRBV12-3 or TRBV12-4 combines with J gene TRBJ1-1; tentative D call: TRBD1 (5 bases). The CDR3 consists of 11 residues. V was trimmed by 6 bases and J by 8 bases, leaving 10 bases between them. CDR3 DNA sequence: TGTGCCAGCAGCTCGGGGGTGGAAGCTTTCTTT. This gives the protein CASSSGVEAFF.

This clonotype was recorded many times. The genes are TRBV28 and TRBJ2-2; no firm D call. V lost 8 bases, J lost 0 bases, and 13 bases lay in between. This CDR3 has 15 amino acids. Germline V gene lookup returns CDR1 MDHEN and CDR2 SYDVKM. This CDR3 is CASLDPKTNTGELFF. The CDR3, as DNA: TGTGCCAGCTTAGACCCTAAAACGAACACCGGGGAGCTGTTTTTT.

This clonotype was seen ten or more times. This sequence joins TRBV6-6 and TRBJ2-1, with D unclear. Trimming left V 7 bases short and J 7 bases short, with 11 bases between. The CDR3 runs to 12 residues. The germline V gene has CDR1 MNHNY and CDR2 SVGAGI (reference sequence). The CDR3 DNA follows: TGTGCCAGCAACGCCGGGTGGAATGAGCAGTTCTTC. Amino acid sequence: CASNAGWNEQFF.

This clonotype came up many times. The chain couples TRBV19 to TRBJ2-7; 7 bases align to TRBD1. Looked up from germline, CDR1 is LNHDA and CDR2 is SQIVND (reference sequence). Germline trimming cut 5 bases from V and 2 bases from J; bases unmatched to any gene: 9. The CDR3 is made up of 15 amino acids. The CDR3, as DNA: TGTGCCAGTAGTCCGGGACAGACATTTGCCTACGAGCAGTACTTC. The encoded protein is CASSPGQTFAYEQYF. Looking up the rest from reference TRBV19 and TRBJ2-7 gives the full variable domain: DGGITQSPKYLFRKEGQNVTLSCEQNLNHDAMYWYRQDPGQGLRLIYYSQIVNDFQKGDIAEGYSVSREKKESFPLTVTSAQKNPTAFYLCASSPGQTFAYEQYFGPGTRLTVT.

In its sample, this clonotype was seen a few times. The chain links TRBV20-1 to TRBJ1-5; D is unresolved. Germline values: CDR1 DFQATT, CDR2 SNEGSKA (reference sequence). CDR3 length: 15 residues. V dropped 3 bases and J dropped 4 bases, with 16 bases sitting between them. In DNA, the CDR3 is TGCAGTGCTAGCCCCGGGCGCAGGCAGAATCAGCCCCAGCATTTT. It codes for CSASPGRRQNQPQHF.

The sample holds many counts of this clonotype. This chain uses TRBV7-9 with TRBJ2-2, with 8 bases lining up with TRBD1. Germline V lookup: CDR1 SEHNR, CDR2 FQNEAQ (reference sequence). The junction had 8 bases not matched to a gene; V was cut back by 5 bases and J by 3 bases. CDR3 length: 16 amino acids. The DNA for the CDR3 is TGTGCCAGCAGCCCCCGGGACAGGAAGGACACCGGGGAGCTGTTTTTT. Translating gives CASSPRDRKDTGELFF.

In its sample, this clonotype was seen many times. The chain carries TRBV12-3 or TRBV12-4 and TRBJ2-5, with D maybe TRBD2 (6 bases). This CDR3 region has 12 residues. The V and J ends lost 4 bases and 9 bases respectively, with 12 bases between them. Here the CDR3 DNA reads TGTGCCAGCAGTTCGGGGGTTTGGGCCCAGTACTTC. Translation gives CASSSGVWAQYF.

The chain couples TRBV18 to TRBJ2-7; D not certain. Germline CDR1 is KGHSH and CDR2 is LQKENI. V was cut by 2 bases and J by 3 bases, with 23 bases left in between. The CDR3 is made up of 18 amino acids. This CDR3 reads CASSPFPFSLVTDYEQYF. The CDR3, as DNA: TGTGCCAGCTCACCATTCCCATTTAGCCTAGTCACTGACTACGAGCAGTACTTC.

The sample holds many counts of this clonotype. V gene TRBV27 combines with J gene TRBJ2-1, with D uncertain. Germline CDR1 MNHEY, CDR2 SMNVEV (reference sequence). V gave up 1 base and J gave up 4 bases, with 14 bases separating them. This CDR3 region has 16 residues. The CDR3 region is CASSLFTSRSYNEQFF. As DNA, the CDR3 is TGTGCCAGCAGTTTATTTACGTCCCGGTCGTACAATGAGCAGTTCTTC.